This T cell receptor beta chain was sequenced in a study of breast tumors, draining lymph nodes, adjacent tissues. Study observations and caveats: Compared with lymph nodes, tumors were less diverse; compared with nontumor tissue, more.

The lymph nodes were axillary draining lymph nodes from breast cancer patients. This clonotype was detected ten times or more. Its matching antigen is unknown. The germline gene is not matched at one end of the junction; a read error may be the cause. TCRdb recomputed calls from the multiplex PCR reads with MiXCR, one row per CDR3 protein. The data contain over 150,000 distinct CDR3 sequences, around a third of them singletons. CDR1 and CDR2 (germline): MNHNY, SVGAGI (reference sequence). The CDR3 extends over 13 amino acids. The clonotype was recovered from a female donor with breast cancer. Some clones in this sample may be carry-over from other donors' samples. The rearrangement joins TRBV6-6 to TRBJ2-7; D remains unclear. The sequenced material came from axillary lymph node tissue. Here the CDR3 reads CASSHSDPYEQYF. In DNA, the CDR3 is TGTGCCAGCAGTCACTCGGACCCCTACGAGCAGTACTTC.